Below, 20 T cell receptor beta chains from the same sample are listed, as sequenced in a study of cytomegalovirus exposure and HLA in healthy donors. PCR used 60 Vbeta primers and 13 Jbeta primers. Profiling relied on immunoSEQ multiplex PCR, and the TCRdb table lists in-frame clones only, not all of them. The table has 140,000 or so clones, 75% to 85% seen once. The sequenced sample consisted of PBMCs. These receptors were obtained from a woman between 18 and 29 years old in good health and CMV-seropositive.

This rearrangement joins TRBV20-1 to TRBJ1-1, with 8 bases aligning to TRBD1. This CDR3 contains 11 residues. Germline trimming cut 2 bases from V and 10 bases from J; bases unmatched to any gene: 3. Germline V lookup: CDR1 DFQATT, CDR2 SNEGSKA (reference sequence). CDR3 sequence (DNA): TGCAGTGCTAGAACCGACAGGGGAGCTTTCTTT. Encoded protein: CSARTDRGAFF.

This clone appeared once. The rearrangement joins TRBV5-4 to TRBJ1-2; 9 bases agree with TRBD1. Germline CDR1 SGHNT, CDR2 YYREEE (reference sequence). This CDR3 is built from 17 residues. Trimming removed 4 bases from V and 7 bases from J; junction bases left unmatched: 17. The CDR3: CASSPGKGQGRLSGYTF. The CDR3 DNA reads TGTGCCAGCAGCCCAGGAAAAGGACAGGGGCGTCTATCTGGCTACACCTTC.

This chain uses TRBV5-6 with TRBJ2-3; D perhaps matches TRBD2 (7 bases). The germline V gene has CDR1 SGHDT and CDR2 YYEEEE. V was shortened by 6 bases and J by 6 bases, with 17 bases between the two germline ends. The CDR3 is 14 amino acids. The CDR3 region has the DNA TGTGCCAGCACCTGGCCCGGGGGGCCCGATACGCAGTATTTT. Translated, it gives CASTWPGGPDTQYF.

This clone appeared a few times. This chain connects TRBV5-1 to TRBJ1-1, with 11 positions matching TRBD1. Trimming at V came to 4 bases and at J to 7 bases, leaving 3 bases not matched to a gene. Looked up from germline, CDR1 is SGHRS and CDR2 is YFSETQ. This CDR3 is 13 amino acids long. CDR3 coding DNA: TGCGCCAGCAGCCGGACAGGGGGCTTTGAAGCTTTCTTT. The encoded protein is CASSRTGGFEAFF.

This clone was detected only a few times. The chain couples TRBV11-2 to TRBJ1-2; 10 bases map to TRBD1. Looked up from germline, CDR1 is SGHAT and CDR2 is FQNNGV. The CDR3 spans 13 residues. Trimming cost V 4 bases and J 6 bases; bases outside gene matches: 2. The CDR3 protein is CASSSGQGNGYTF. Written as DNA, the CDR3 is TGTGCCAGCAGCTCGGGACAGGGGAATGGCTACACCTTC. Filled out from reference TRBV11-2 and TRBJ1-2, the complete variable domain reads EAGVAQSPRYKIIEKRQSVAFWCNPISGHATLYWYQQILGQGPKLLIQFQNNGVVDDSQLPKDRFSAERLKGVDSTLKIQPAKLEDSAVYLCASSSGQGNGYTFGSGTRLTVV.

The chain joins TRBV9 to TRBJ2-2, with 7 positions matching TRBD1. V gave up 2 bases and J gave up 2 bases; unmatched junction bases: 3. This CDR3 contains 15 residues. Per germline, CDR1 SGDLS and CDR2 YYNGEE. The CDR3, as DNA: TGTGCCAGCAGCGTCGAGGGGGCAAACACCGGGGAGCTGTTTTTT. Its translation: CASSVEGANTGELFF. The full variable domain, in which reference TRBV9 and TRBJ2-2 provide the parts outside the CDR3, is DSGVTQTPKHLITATGQRVTLRCSPRSGDLSVYWYQQSLDQGLQFLIQYYNGEERAKGNILERFSAQQFPDLHSELNLSSLELGDSALYFCASSVEGANTGELFFGEGSRLTVL.

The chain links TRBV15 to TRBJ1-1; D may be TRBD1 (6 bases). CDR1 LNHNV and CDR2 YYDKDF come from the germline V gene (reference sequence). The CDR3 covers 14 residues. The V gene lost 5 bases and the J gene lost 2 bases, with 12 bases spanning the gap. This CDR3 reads CATSADRLNTEAFF. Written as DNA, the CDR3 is TGTGCCACCAGCGCAGACAGGCTAAACACTGAAGCTTTCTTT.

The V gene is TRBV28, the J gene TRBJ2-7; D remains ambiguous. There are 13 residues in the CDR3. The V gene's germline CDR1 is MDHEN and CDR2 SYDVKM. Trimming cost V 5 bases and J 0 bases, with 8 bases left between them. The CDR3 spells CASSPTSSYEQYF. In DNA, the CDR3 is TGTGCCAGCAGTCCCACGAGCTCCTACGAGCAGTACTTC.

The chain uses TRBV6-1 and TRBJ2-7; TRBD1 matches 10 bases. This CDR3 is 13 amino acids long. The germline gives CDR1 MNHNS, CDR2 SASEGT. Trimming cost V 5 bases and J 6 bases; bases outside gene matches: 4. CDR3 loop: CASSPDRGGEQYF. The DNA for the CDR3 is TGTGCCAGCAGTCCGGACAGGGGGGGCGAGCAGTACTTC.

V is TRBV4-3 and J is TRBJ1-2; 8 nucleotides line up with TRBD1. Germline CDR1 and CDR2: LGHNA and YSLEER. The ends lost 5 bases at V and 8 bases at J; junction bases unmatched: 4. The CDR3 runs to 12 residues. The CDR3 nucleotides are TGCGCCAGCAGCGCCCGACAGGGGGGCTACACCTTC. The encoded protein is CASSARQGGYTF.

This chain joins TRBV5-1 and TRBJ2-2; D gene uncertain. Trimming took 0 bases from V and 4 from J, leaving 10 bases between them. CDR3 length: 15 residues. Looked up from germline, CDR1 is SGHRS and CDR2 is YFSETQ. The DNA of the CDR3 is TGCGCCAGCAGCTTGGTTGTCAGTCTCACCGGGGAGCTGTTTTTT. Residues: CASSLVVSLTGELFF.

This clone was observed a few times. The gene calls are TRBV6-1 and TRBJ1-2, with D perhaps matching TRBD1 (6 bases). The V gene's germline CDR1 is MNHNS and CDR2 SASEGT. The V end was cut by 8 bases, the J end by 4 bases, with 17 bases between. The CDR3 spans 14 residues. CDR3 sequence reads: CASGGARFIYGYTF. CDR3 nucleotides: TGTGCCAGCGGGGGGGCGAGATTCATCTATGGCTACACCTTC.

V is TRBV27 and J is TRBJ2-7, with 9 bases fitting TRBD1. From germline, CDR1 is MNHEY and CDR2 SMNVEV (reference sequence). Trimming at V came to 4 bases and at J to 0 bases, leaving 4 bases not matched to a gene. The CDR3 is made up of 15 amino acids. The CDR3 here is CASSSGQGLSYEQYF. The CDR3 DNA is TGTGCCAGCAGTTCGGGACAGGGACTCTCCTACGAGCAGTACTTC.

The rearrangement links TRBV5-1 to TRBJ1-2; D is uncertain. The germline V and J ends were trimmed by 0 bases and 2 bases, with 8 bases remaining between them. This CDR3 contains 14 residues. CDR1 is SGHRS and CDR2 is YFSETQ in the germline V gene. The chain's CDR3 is CASSLGGGNYGYTF. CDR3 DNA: TGCGCCAGCAGCTTGGGGGGAGGAAACTATGGCTACACCTTC.

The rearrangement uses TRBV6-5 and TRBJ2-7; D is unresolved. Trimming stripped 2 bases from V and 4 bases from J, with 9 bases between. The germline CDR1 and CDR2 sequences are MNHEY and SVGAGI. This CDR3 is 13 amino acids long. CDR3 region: CASSYGSLYEQYF. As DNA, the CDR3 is TGTGCCAGCAGTTACGGCTCCTTATACGAGCAGTACTTC.

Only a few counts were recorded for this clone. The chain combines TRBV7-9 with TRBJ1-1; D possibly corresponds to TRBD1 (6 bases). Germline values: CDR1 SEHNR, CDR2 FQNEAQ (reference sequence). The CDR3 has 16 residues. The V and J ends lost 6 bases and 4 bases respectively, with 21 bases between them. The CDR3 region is CASSPGAGGIGTEAFF. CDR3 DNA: TGTGCCAGCAGTCCGGGGGCGGGGGGAATCGGCACTGAAGCTTTCTTT.

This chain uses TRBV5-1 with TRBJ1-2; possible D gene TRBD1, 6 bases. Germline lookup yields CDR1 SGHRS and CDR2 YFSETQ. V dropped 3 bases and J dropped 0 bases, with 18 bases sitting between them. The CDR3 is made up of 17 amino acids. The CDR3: CASSSLDRAKANYGYTF. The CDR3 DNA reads TGCGCCAGCAGCTCGCTGGACAGAGCTAAAGCTAACTATGGCTACACCTTC.

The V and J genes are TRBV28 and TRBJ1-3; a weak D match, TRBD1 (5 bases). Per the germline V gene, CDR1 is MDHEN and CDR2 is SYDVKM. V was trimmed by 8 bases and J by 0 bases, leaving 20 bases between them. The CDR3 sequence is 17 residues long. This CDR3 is CASSATTQGYSGNTIYF. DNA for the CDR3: TGTGCCAGCTCGGCCACCACCCAGGGCTACTCTGGAAACACCATATATTTT.

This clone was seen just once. CDR3: CASSRDREMNTEAFF. The CDR3 nucleotides are TGTGCCAGCAGCCGGGACAGGGAAATGAACACTGAAGCTTTCTTT. V and J are TRBV13 and TRBJ1-1; 9 positions match TRBD1. The CDR3 is 15 residues long. The germline CDR1 and CDR2 sequences are PRHDT and FYEKMQ (reference sequence). V dropped 5 bases and J dropped 0; count of bases not matched to a gene: 4.

The CDR3 loop reads CASSKNSGIPDYGYTF. The CDR3, as DNA: TGTGCCAGCAGTAAAAACTCCGGGATTCCTGACTATGGCTACACCTTC. This sequence joins TRBV27 and TRBJ1-2; D is ambiguous. Germline values: CDR1 MNHEY, CDR2 SMNVEV (reference sequence). V lost 5 bases, J lost 3 bases, and 19 bases lay in between. This CDR3 region has 16 residues.